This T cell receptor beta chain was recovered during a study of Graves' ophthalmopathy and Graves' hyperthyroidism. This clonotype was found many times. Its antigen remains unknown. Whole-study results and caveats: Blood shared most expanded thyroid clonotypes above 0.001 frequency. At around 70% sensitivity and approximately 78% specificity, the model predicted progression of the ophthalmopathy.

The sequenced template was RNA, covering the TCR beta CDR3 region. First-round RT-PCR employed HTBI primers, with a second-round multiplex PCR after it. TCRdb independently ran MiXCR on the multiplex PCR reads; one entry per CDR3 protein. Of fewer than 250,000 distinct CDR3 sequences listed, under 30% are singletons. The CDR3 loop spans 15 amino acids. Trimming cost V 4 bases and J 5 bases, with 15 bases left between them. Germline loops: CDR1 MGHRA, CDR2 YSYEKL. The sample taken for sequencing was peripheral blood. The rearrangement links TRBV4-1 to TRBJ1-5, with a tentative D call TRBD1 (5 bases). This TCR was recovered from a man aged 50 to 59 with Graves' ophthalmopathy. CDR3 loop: CASSPRLGLHQPQHF. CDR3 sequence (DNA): TGCGCCAGCAGCCCCCGCCTGGGGCTGCATCAGCCCCAGCATTTT.